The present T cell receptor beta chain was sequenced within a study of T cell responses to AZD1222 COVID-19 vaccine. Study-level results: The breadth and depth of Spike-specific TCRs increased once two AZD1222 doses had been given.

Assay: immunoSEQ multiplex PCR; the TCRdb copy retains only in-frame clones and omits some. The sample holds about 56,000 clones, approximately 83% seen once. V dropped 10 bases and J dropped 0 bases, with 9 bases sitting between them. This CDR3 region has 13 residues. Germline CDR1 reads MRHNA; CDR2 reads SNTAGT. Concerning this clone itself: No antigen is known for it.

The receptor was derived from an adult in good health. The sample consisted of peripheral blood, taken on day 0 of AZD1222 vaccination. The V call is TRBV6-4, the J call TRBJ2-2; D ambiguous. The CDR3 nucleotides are TGTGCCACGGGTTCGTCGAACACCGGGGAGCTGTTTTTT. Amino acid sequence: CATGSSNTGELFF.